This record covers a single TCR beta chain. The data belong to a study of T cell clones after liver transplantation. Overall study context: Subjects received no induction therapy and standard immunosuppression until randomization at 12-24 months post-transplant.

Produced via immunoSEQ multiplex PCR; TCRdb's table is partial and in-frame only. The repertoire holds roughly 72,000 clones, roughly 80% seen once, with 2.1% in the top ten. CDR1 SGHKS and CDR2 YYEKEE come from the germline V gene (reference sequence). The CDR3 is 12 amino acids. V dropped 2 bases and J dropped 2 bases, with 3 bases sitting between them. The sequencing here drew on CD4+ T cells from blood, taken about 50 months after liver transplant. This receptor was identified in a human patient who received a liver transplant. Some T cells may be transferred from the graft donor. The chain recombines TRBV5-5 with TRBJ2-3; D remains ambiguous. The DNA of the CDR3 is TGTGCCAGCAGCTTCTCCACAGATACGCAGTATTTT. Translated, it gives CASSFSTDTQYF.